Below, 4 T cell receptor beta chains from the same sample are listed, as sequenced in a study of neoadjuvant anti-PD-1 for oral cavity cancer. TCRdb's table, derived via immunoSEQ multiplex PCR, lists solely in-frame clones and lacks some. The sample lists thousands of clones, about 60% occurring once. Sequenced here: tumor tissue, sampled before nivolumab (anti-PD-1) treatment. These receptors were taken from a person aged 40-85 years with oral cavity squamous cell carcinoma.

The chain recombines TRBV21-1 with TRBJ2-3; the table's D call, TRBD1, has no DNA check behind it. TRBV21-1 is shown as a pseudogene. The CDR3 contains 17 residues. The CDR3 sequence is CASSIPGQGRRTDTQYF. CDR3 DNA: TGTGCCAGCAGCATACCGGGACAGGGGAGGAGGACAGATACGCAGTATTTT.

The rearrangement links TRBV2 to TRBJ1-6; 7 bases map to TRBD1. Per the germline V gene, CDR1 is SNHLY and CDR2 is FYNNEI. V trimming: 5 bases; J trimming: 7 bases; junction bases outside the gene matches: 5. CDR3 length equals 14 residues. Here the CDR3 reads CASSPQGGNSPLHF. The CDR3 nucleotides read TGTGCCAGCAGTCCTCAGGGGGGGAATTCACCCCTCCACTTT.

This chain connects TRBV19 to TRBJ1-6, with TRBD1 identical over 8 bases. Trimming at V came to 7 bases and at J to 8 bases, leaving 13 bases not matched to a gene. CDR1 LNHDA and CDR2 SQIVND come from the germline V gene (reference sequence). CDR3 length: 16 amino acids. The DNA of the CDR3 is TGTGCCAGTATATCGACTCGAACAGGGGGAGATTCACCCCTCCACTTT. Its protein is CASISTRTGGDSPLHF.

V is TRBV5-1 and J is TRBJ1-6; 7 nucleotides agree with TRBD1. Germline V CDR1 and CDR2: SGHRS, YFSETQ. Germline trimming cut 4 bases from V and 3 bases from J; bases unmatched to any gene: 7. CDR3 length: 16 residues. Written as DNA, the CDR3 is TGCGCCAGCAGCCTCCAGGGACAGAGCTATAATTCACCCCTCCACTTT. This encodes CASSLQGQSYNSPLHF.